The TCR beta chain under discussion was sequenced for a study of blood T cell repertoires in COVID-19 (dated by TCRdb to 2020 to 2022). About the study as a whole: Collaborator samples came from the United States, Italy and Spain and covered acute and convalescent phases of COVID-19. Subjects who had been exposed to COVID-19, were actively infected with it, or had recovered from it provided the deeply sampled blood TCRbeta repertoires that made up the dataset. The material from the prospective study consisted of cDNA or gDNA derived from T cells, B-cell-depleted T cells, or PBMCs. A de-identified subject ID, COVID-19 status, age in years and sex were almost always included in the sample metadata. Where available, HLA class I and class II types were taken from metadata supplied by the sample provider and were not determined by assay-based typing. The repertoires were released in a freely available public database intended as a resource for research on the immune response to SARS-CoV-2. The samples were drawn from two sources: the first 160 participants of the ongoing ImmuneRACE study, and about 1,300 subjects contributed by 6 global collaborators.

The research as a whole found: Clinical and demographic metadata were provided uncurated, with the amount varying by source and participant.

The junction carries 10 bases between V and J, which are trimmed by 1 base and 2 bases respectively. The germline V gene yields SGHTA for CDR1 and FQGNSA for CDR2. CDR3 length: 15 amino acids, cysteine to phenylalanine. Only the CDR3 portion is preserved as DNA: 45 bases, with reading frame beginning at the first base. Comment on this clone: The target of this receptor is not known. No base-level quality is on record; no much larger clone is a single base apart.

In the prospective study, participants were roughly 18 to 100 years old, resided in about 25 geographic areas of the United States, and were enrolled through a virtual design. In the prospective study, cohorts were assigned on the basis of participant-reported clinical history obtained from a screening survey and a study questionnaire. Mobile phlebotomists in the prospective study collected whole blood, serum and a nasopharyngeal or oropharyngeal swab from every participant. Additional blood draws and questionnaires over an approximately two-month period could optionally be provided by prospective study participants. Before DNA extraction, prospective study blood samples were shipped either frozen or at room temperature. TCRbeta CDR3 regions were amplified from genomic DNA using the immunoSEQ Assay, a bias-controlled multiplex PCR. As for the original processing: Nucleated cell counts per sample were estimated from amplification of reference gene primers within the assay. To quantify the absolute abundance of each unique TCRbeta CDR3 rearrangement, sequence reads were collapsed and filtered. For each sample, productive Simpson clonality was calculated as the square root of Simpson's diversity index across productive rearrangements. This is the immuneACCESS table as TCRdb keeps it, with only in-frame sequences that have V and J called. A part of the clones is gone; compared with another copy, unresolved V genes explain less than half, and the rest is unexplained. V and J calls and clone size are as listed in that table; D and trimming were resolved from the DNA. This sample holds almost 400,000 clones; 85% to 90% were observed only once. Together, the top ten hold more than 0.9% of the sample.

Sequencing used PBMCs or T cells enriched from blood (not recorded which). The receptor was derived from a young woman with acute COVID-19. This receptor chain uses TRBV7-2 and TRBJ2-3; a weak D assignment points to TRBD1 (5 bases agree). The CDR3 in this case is CASSLVTTDTDTQYF. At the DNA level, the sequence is TGTGCCAGCAGCTTAGTGACGACAGACACAGATACGCAGTATTTT.